The 22 T cell receptor beta chains given below trace back to one sample, sequenced in a study of low-dose radiotherapy and immunotherapy resistance in tumors. The time point was: before trial treatment. cDNA synthesis used a TRAV/TRBV-specific primer set for both chains. It was with a constant-region primer and a V-primer adapter that TCRs were amplified over about 19 PCR cycles. TCRdb reprocessed the reads via MiXCR and lists one record per CDR3 protein. The top ten hold 6% to 7% of the sample, which has some 60,000 distinct CDR3 sequences, roughly 29% seen once. The starting material was PBMCs, obtained before treatment. These receptors originate from a male donor with rectosigmoid adenocarcinoma.

The gene calls are TRBV28 and TRBJ1-1; the D gene is possibly TRBD1 (6 bases). Per germline, CDR1 MDHEN and CDR2 SYDVKM. CDR3 length: 11 residues. The ends were cut back, 8 bases at V and 9 bases at J, with 13 bases in the middle. The CDR3 nucleotides are TGTGCCAGCCAAAGAGGGACAAAAGCTTTCTTT. Amino acid sequence: CASQRGTKAFF.

This chain uses TRBV28 with TRBJ2-2; D not certain. This CDR3 is built from 15 residues. The V gene lost 3 bases and the J gene lost 5 bases, with 13 bases spanning the gap. The germline CDR1 and CDR2 sequences are MDHEN and SYDVKM. CDR3 in DNA: TGTGCCAGCAGTTTCCGAGCGTTTGCGACCGGGGAGCTGTTTTTT. As protein: CASSFRAFATGELFF.

Turning to this clonotype: A single base is all that separates this from a far larger clone, so a read error is likely. This chain joins TRBV28 and TRBJ2-7, with TRBD2 identical over 8 bases. Germline-derived CDR1 and CDR2 are MDHEN and SYDVKM. The CDR3 contains 19 residues. The trim removed 4 bases at V and 7 bases at J, leaving 24 bases unmatched. The CDR3 loop is CASSSSLTSAKSSYNEQYF. Written as DNA, the CDR3 is TGTGCCAGCAGTTCCTCATTGACTAGCGCGAAGAGCTCCTACAATGAGCAGTACTTC.

This clonotype was detected many times. This chain connects TRBV6-2 or TRBV6-3 to TRBJ1-2, with 8 bases that match TRBD1. Unmatched junction bases numbered 1, after V lost 2 bases and J lost 2 bases. CDR1 MNHEY and CDR2 SVGEGT come from the germline V gene. This CDR3 contains 14 residues. CDR3 in amino acids: CASSYRQGNYGYTF. Written as DNA, the CDR3 is TGTGCCAGCAGTTACCGACAGGGGAACTATGGCTACACCTTC.

This clonotype was detected many times. The genes are TRBV20-1 and TRBJ2-7; TRBD1 agrees at 8 bases. The CDR3 has 15 residues. Losses at the gene ends were 1 base for V and 3 bases for J; bases not matched to a gene: 8. Germline lookup yields CDR1 DFQATT and CDR2 SNEGSKA (reference sequence). CDR3 bases: TGCAGTGCTAGAGCGGGAACAGGGGGTAACTACGAGCAGTACTTC. Amino acid sequence: CSARAGTGGNYEQYF.

This clonotype was observed many times. The rearrangement joins TRBV4-3 to TRBJ2-5; D remains unclear. V lost 1 base and J lost 4, with 10 bases in between. The CDR3 has 14 residues. Germline CDR1 is LGHNA and CDR2 is YSLEER. DNA for the CDR3: TGCGCCAGCAGCCAAGGATTAGGGCGAGAGACCCAGTACTTC. Its protein is CASSQGLGRETQYF.

This clonotype occurred many times. The CDR3 loop reads CATARTCYF. The CDR3 region has the DNA TGTGCCACCGCCCGGACTTGCTACTTC. J is TRBJ2-4 and V is TRBV14; tentatively, D is TRBD2 (5 bases). Trimming removed 10 bases from V and 16 bases from J, with 14 bases in between. This CDR3 has 9 amino acids. Per the germline V gene, CDR1 is SGHDN and CDR2 is FVKESK.

About this clonotype itself: The CDR3 end shows no conserved phenylalanine or tryptophan, and so a read error is likely. The chain couples TRBV28 to TRBJ2-1; a weak D match, TRBD1 (6 bases). The CDR3 has 15 amino acids. The germline CDR1 and CDR2 sequences are MDHEN and SYDVKM. Trimming stripped 3 bases from V and 3 bases from J, with 12 bases between. CDR3 DNA sequence: TGTGCCAGCAGTTTCCTCAGGGGAATCTACAATGAGCAGTTCATC. It codes for CASSFLRGIYNEQFI.

The chain combines TRBV11-2 with TRBJ2-1; TRBD1 matches at 10 bases. Germline CDR1 and CDR2: SGHAT and FQNNGV. The length of the CDR3 is 16 residues. Trimming took 5 bases from V and 1 from J; bases not matched to a gene: 5. The CDR3 DNA reads as TGTGCCAGCAGCCCGGGACAGGGGCTTTCCTACAATGAGCAGTTCTTC. Translating it yields CASSPGQGLSYNEQFF.

The table lists this clonotype with many counts. This chain uses TRBV6-2 or TRBV6-3 with TRBJ2-2; 8 bases map to TRBD2. This CDR3 is built from 19 residues. Per germline, CDR1 MNHEY and CDR2 SVGEGT. J lost 4 bases, V lost 7 bases, and 20 bases had no gene match. The CDR3 spells CASKTKVGGGPDGTGELFF. DNA of the CDR3: TGTGCCAGCAAAACTAAGGTTGGCGGGGGGCCGGACGGCACCGGGGAGCTGTTTTTT.

The chain uses TRBV5-1 and TRBJ2-5; D unresolved. The CDR3 has 16 residues. V was clipped by 1 base and J by 1 base, with 14 bases between them. Germline CDR1 reads SGHRS; CDR2 reads YFSETQ. CDR3 sequence (DNA): TGCGCCAGCAGCTTGTCCCCCGGCGCAGGCCAAGAGACCCAGTACTTC. It yields the protein CASSLSPGAGQETQYF.

As regards this clonotype: With a much larger clone just one base away, this may be a read error. The V call is TRBV27, the J call TRBJ2-7; D ambiguous. Trimming left V 10 bases short and J 2 bases short, with 21 bases between. CDR1 and CDR2 from the germline V gene are MNHEY and SMNVEV (reference sequence). CDR3 length: 15 residues. The CDR3 loop is CANRPRRFTTYEQYF. The CDR3, as DNA: TGTGCCAACAGACCCCGGCGATTCACCACCTACGAGCAGTACTTC.

To note about this clonotype: A read error is the likely source, as a far larger clone sits one nucleotide away. The chain carries TRBV1 and TRBJ1-1; the table's D call, TRBD1, has no DNA check behind it. TRBV1 is classified as a pseudogene. CDR3 size: 16 residues. CDR3 coding DNA: TGCACCAGCAGCCGAGGGAGACAGGGGAGTTATACTGAAGCTTTCTTT. Translation gives CTSSRGRQGSYTEAFF.

At least ten counts were recorded for this clonotype. The junction differs from germline at one of its ends, possibly a read error. The chain recombines TRBV27 with TRBJ1-5, with D possibly matching TRBD1 (5 bases). Germline CDR1 is MNHEY and CDR2 is SMNVEV (reference sequence). There are 18 residues in the CDR3. The CDR3 loop is CATSTGTDVRGSNQPQHF. CDR3 in DNA: TGTGCCACCAGTACCGGGACGGATGTCCGAGGGAGCAATCAGCCCCAGCATTTT.

On this clonotype: With only one base between it and a far larger clone, this is likely a read error. V gene TRBV10-3 combines with J gene TRBJ1-5, with no clear D. Germline V gives CDR1 ENHRY, CDR2 SYGVKD. The CDR3 consists of 13 residues. CDR3 in DNA: TGTGCCAGCAGCGAGACAAGGGATCAGCCCCAGCAATTT. Translated: CASSETRDQPQQF.

This clonotype showed up many times. J is TRBJ1-6 and V is TRBV18; D unclear. The CDR3 runs 15 residues. The ends were cut back, 0 bases at V and 6 bases at J, with 9 bases in the middle. Germline CDR1 is KGHSH and CDR2 is LQKENI. In nucleotides, the CDR3 is TGTGCCAGCTCACCACCGCTGGCGTCTAATTCACCCCTCCACTTT. Protein product: CASSPPLASNSPLHF.

This clonotype was observed at least ten times. The rearrangement joins TRBV28 to TRBJ1-6; D uncertain. Germline V gene sequence: CDR1 MDHEN, CDR2 SYDVKM. V was shortened by 2 bases and J by 5 bases, with 7 bases between the two germline ends. This CDR3 region has 14 residues. CDR3 DNA: TGTGCCAGCAGTTTAACGTCCCATAATTCACCCCTCCACTTT. The encoded protein is CASSLTSHNSPLHF. The entire variable domain, with the rest obtained from reference TRBV28 and TRBJ1-6, is as follows: DVKVTQSSRYLVKRTGEKVFLECVQDMDHENMFWYRQDPGLGLRLIYFSYDVKMKEKGDIPEGYSVSREKKERFSLILESASTNQTSMYLCASSLTSHNSPLHFGNGTRLTVT.

This clonotype was observed at least ten times. The J gene is TRBJ2-5, the V gene TRBV9; tentatively, D is TRBD2 (5 bases). The germline V gene encodes CDR1 SGDLS and CDR2 YYNGEE. Trimming shortened V by 0 bases and J by 2 bases, and 11 bases separated the two germline ends. This CDR3 region has 15 residues. The CDR3 DNA sequence: TGTGCCAGCAGCGTAGGAGTAGCGAGGCAAGAGACCCAGTACTTC. Protein: CASSVGVARQETQYF.

Details on this clonotype: This likely traces to a read error, being one base from a far larger clone. The chain is built from TRBV18 and TRBJ2-1; TRBD2 might be the D (6 bases). V lost 0 bases, J lost 10 bases, and 10 bases lay in between. The CDR3 runs 13 residues. CDR1 is KGHSH and CDR2 is LQKENI in the germline V gene. The CDR3 nucleotides are TGTGCCAGCTCACCACCGGGGGGATACGAGCAGTTCTTC. This sequence encodes CASSPPGGYEQFF.

This sequence joins TRBV12-3 or TRBV12-4 and TRBJ2-2; D ambiguous. V shed 6 bases and J shed 8 bases, with 16 bases lying between them. The CDR3 contains 14 residues. DNA for the CDR3: TGTGCCAGCAGCCCGCTGGGTAGGGAAGGGGAGCTGTTTTTT. It yields the protein CASSPLGREGELFF.

A single count supports this clonotype. It is likely a read error: a sequence one base away is far more abundant. J is TRBJ2-1 and V is TRBV6-2 or TRBV6-3; TRBD2 matches at 10 bases. The CDR3 loop spans 14 amino acids. With 7 bases clipped from V and 10 bases from J, the junction kept 10 bases outside the gene matches. Germline CDR1 is MNHEY and CDR2 is SVGEGT. The CDR3 sequence: CASTDGLAAYEQFF. The DNA of the CDR3 is TGTGCCAGCACCGACGGACTAGCGGCCTACGAGCAGTTCTTC.

A remark on this clonotype: A far bigger clonotype differs at one base, so this is likely a read error. V and J are TRBV5-3 and TRBJ1-1; perhaps TRBD1 as D (6 bases). TRBV5-3 is labeled an ORF, and its function is uncertain. V lost 10 bases, J lost 7 bases, and 14 bases lay in between. The CDR3 totals 11 residues. CDR3 protein: CASQEGDEAFF. In DNA form, the CDR3 reads TGTGCCTCCCAGGAGGGGGATGAAGCTTTCTTT.